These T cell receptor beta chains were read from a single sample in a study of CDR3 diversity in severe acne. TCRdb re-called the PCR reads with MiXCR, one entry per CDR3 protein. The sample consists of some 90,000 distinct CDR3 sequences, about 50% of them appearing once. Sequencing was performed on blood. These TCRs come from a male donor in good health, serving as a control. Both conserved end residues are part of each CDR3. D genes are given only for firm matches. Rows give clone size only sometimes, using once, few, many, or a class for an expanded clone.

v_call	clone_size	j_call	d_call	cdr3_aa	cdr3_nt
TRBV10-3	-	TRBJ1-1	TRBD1	CAISWTGGATEAFF	TGTGCCATCAGCTGGACAGGGGGCGCGACTGAAGCTTTCTTT
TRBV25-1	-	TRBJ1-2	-	CASSEESSSYNEQFSGPGSGYTF	TGTGCCAGCAGTGAGGAAAGCAGCTCCTACAATGAGCAGTTCTCCGGGCCAGGCTCCGGCTACACCTTC
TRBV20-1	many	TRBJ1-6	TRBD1	CSARDRGLPLHF	TGCAGTGCTAGGGACAGGGGGTTACCCCTCCACTTT
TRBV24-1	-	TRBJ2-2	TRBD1	CATSDPDRGLAGEPFF	TGTGCCACCAGTGACCCCGACAGGGGGCTCGCCGGGGAGCCGTTTTTT
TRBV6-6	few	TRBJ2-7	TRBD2	CASSYGGRGRADEQYF	TGTGCCAGCAGTTACGGGGGGCGCGGGAGGGCCGACGAGCAGTACTTC
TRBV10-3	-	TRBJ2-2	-	CAIGSDKVNTGELFF	TGTGCCATCGGCAGTGACAAAGTTAACACCGGGGAGCTGTTTTTT
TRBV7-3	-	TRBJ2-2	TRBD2	CASSRDYNTGELFF	TGTGCCAGCAGCAGGGACTACAACACCGGGGAGCTGTTTTTT
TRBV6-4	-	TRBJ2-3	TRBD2	CASRTSGSTDTQYF	TGTGCCAGCAGAACTAGCGGGAGCACAGATACGCAGTATTTT
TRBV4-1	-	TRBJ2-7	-	CASSRGGLVSTGELYF	TGCGCCAGCAGCCGAGGGGGGCTGGTTAGCACCGGGGAGCTGTACTTC
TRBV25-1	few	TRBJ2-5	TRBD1	CASSEFLGQGRSEETQYF	TGTGCCAGCAGTGAATTCTTGGGACAGGGGCGGTCTGAGGAGACCCAGTACTTC
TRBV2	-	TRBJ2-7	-	CAGRADTYEQYF	TGTGCCGGGCGGGCAGACACCTACGAGCAGTACTTC
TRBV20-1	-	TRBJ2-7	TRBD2	CSAKEGLALPYEQYF	TGCAGTGCTAAAGAGGGACTAGCGCTTCCCTACGAGCAGTACTTC
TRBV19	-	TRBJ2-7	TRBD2	CSAGIAGLYEQYF	TGCAGTGCTGGCATAGCGGGATTGTACGAGCAGTACTTC
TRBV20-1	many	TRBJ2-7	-	CSARDQGGGPHEQYF	TGCAGTGCTAGAGATCAGGGGGGAGGGCCGCACGAGCAGTACTTC
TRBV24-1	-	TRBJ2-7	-	CASSADSQAYEQYF	TGTGCCAGCAGCGCGGACAGCCAGGCCTACGAGCAGTACTTC
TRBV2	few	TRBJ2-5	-	CASSPERSQETQYF	TGTGCCAGCAGTCCCGAACGAAGTCAAGAGACCCAGTACTTC
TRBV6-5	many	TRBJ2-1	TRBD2	CASSYAGGLNNEQFF	TGTGCCAGCAGTTACGCGGGAGGCCTAAACAATGAGCAGTTCTTC
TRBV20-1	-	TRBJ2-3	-	CSARGGTDTQYF	TGCAGTGCTAGGGGCGGGACAGATACGCAGTATTTT
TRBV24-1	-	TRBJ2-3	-	CATSDLRNTQYF	TGTGCCACCAGTGATTTAAGGAATACGCAGTATTTT
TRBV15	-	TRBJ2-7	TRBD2	CATSREDGRVAGGPHEQYF	TGTGCCACCAGCAGAGAGGATGGTCGGGTAGCGGGAGGGCCCCACGAGCAGTACTTC
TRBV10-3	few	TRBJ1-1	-	CAISVGAWNTEAFF	TGTGCCATCAGTGTTGGCGCATGGAACACTGAAGCTTTCTTT
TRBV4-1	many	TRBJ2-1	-	CASSQGLSGGYNEQFF	TGCGCCAGCAGCCAAGGCCTCAGTGGGGGCTACAATGAGCAGTTCTTC
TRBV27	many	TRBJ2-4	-	CASRTGAKNIQYF	TGTGCCAGCCGCACAGGAGCCAAAAACATTCAGTACTTC
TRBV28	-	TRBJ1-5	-	CASSPDSYNQPQHF	TGTGCCAGCAGTCCGGACAGTTACAATCAGCCCCAGCATTTT
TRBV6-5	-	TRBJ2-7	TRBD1	CASRRGQGSSYEQYF	TGTGCCAGCAGGCGAGGACAGGGGAGCTCCTACGAGCAGTACTTC
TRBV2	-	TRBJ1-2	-	CASYGSYGYTF	TGTGCCAGCTACGGCAGCTATGGCTACACCTTC
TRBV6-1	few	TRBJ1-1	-	CASMRLNTEAFF	TGTGCCAGCATGAGGTTGAACACTGAAGCTTTCTTT
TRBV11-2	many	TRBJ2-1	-	CASSLLGVLEAGGSNEQFF	TGTGCCAGCAGCTTACTTGGAGTGTTAGAGGCAGGGGGGAGCAATGAGCAGTTCTTC
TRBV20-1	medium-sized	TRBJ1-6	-	CSARDYRRYSPLHF	TGCAGTGCTAGAGACTACAGGCGGTATTCACCCCTCCACTTT
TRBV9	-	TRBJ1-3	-	CASSVADTRYSGNTIYF	TGTGCCAGCAGCGTAGCAGACACAAGGTACTCTGGAAACACCATATATTTT
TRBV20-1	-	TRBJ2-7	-	CSAHLGGVREQYF	TGCAGTGCCCATTTGGGCGGGGTCCGGGAGCAGTACTTC
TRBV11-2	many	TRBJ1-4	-	CASRPVSATNEKLFF	TGTGCCAGCAGGCCTGTCAGTGCAACTAATGAAAAACTGTTTTTT
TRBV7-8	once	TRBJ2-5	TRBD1	CASSLLTGETQYF	TGTGCCAGCAGCTTACTGACAGGGGAGACCCAGTACTTC
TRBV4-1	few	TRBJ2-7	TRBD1	CASSQTGVGYEQYF	TGCGCCAGCAGCCAGACAGGGGTAGGCTACGAGCAGTACTTC
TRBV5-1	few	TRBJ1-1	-	CASSLFGVREKAEAFF	TGCGCCAGCAGCTTGTTTGGGGTACGGGAGAAGGCTGAAGCTTTCTTT
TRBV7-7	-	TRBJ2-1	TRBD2	CVSSPRIPLAGDNVQFF	TGTGTTAGCAGCCCCCGTATTCCTTTAGCGGGAGACAATGTGCAGTTCTTC
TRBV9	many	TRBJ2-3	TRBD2	CASSGGLADTDTQYF	TGTGCCAGCAGCGGGGGACTAGCGGACACAGATACGCAGTATTTT
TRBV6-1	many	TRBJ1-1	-	CASRVGMNTEAFF	TGTGCCAGCAGGGTCGGAATGAACACTGAAGCTTTCTTT
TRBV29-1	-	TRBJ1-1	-	CSCGAGGRGTEAFF	TGCAGCTGTGGGGCAGGTGGGCGCGGGACTGAAGCTTTCTTT
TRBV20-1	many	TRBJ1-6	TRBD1	CSARRDREHSPLHF	TGCAGTGCTAGAAGGGACAGGGAACATTCACCCCTCCACTTT
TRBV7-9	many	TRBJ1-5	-	CASSLEGGPNQPQHF	TGTGCCAGCAGCTTAGAGGGGGGGCCCAATCAGCCCCAGCATTTT
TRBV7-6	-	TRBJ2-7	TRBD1	CASSPPRDRDYEQYF	TGTGCCAGCAGCCCTCCCCGGGACAGGGACTACGAGCAGTACTTC
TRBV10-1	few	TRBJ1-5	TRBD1	CASRTGTGFLFSNQPQHF	TGCGCCAGCAGAACCGGGACAGGGTTTCTTTTTAGCAATCAGCCCCAGCATTTT
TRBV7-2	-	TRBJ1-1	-	CASSWGRGNTEAFF	TGTGCCAGCAGCTGGGGACGGGGTAACACTGAAGCTTTCTTT
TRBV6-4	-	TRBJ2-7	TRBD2	CASSEEAGGSYEQYF	TGTGCCAGCAGTGAGGAAGCGGGAGGTTCCTACGAGCAGTACTTC
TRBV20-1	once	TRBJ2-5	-	CSARERLGGEETQYF	TGCAGTGCTAGAGAGAGACTAGGGGGGGAGGAGACCCAGTACTTC
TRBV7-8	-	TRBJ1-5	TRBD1	CASSFLDRGSNQPQHF	TGTGCCAGCAGCTTCCTTGACAGGGGGAGCAATCAGCCCCAGCATTTT
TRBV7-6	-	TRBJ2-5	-	CASSSDQPPPPPHF	TGTGCCAGCAGCTCCGACCAGCCCCCACCCCCCCCCCACTTC
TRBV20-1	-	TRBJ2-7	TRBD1	CSAGDRLEIDEQYF	TGCAGTGCTGGGGACAGGCTAGAGATCGACGAGCAGTACTTC
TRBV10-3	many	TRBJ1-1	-	CAIQAENTEAFF	TGTGCCATCCAGGCGGAGAACACTGAAGCTTTCTTT
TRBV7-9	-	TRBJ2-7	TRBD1	CASSSQGARDEQYF	TGTGCCAGCAGCTCGCAGGGGGCGCGGGACGAGCAGTACTTC
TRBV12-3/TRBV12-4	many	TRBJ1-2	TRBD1	CASSQQGGSYGYTF	TGTGCCAGCAGCCAACAGGGGGGCTCCTATGGCTACACCTTC
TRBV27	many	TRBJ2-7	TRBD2	CASSHSGRVGEQYF	TGTGCCAGCAGTCATAGCGGGAGGGTGGGCGAGCAGTACTTC
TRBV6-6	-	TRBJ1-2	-	CASSPLNYGYTF	TGTGCCAGCAGTCCCCTAAACTATGGCTACACCTTC
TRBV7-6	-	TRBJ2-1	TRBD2	CASSALAGEQFF	TGTGCCAGCAGCGCACTAGCGGGGGAGCAGTTCTTC